Below are 9 T cell receptor beta chains sequenced from a single sample in a study of blood T cell repertoires in COVID-19. Repertoires were generated with immunoSEQ multiplex PCR, while TCRdb's copy carries only in-frame clones and drops some. The sample lists some 390,000 clones, around nine tenths occurring once. Sequencing was carried out using peripheral blood. The source of these receptors is a human donor in a cohort sampled during active COVID-19.

The genes are TRBV20-1 and TRBJ1-2; no firm D call. Trimming removed 3 bases at V and 8 bases at J, with 31 bases between. Germline V gives CDR1 DFQATT, CDR2 SNEGSKA (reference sequence). This CDR3 contains 18 residues. The CDR3 loop is CSASLTAGLAGIWGGYTF. The CDR3 DNA sequence: TGCAGTGCTAGTCTCACTGCCGGACTCGCCGGAATCTGGGGAGGCTACACCTTC.

This chain links TRBV7-8 with TRBJ1-4; TRBD1 agrees at 7 bases. Germline values: CDR1 SGHVS, CDR2 FQNEAQ. CDR3 length equals 15 residues. Germline trimming cut 5 bases from V and 3 bases from J; bases unmatched to any gene: 6. The CDR3 loop reads CASSPRDRSNEKLFF. The CDR3 DNA reads TGTGCCAGCAGCCCCCGGGACAGATCTAATGAAAAACTGTTTTTT.

CDR3 loop: CASSQWVDGAGGSTDTQYF. The CDR3 coding sequence is TGCGCCAGCAGTCAATGGGTGGATGGGGCGGGAGGAAGCACAGATACGCAGTATTTT. V gene TRBV23-1 combines with J gene TRBJ2-3, with TRBD2 identical over 8 bases. TRBV23-1 is annotated as an ORF whose role is uncertain. With 1 base clipped from V and 0 bases from J, the junction kept 12 bases outside the gene matches. The CDR3 has 19 amino acids.

The rearrangement uses TRBV6-5 and TRBJ2-7, with unresolved D. The CDR3 has 13 amino acids. Germline CDR1 is MNHEY and CDR2 is SVGAGI. V shed 3 bases and J shed 2 bases, with 8 bases lying between them. CDR3 sequence (DNA): TGTGCCAGCAGTTATGGCAGTACCTACGAGCAGTACTTC. It encodes CASSYGSTYEQYF.

This chain links TRBV5-1 with TRBJ1-2; 8 bases map to TRBD1. V lost 0 bases, J lost 8 bases, and 9 bases stayed unmatched. This CDR3 has 15 amino acids. CDR1 is SGHRS, CDR2 YFSETQ, per germline. The CDR3 loop is CASSLGMDRVGGYTF. CDR3 bases: TGCGCCAGCAGCTTGGGGATGGACAGGGTAGGCGGCTACACCTTC.

The rearrangement joins TRBV2 to TRBJ2-1; TRBD2 might be the D (7 bases). Trimming left V 3 bases short and J 1 base short, with 16 bases between. This CDR3 contains 17 residues. The germline CDR1 and CDR2 sequences are SNHLY and FYNNEI. This chain's CDR3 is CASSDGEGVLSYNEQFF. The CDR3 coding sequence is TGTGCCAGCAGTGATGGGGAGGGGGTTTTGTCCTACAATGAGCAGTTCTTC.

The V and J genes are TRBV6-5 and TRBJ1-4, with 8 bases that match TRBD1. The CDR3 totals 13 residues. In germline, CDR1 is MNHEY, CDR2 SVGAGI. V was pared by 5 bases and J by 12 bases, with 8 bases of the junction left unmatched. Here the CDR3 reads CASSRTARGQLFF. The CDR3 bases are TGTGCCAGCAGTCGCACAGCCAGGGGGCAACTGTTTTTT.

This chain uses TRBV2 with TRBJ2-5, with a possible D match to TRBD2 (7 bases). V was pared by 8 bases and J by 4 bases, with 20 bases between. CDR1 is SNHLY and CDR2 is FYNNEI in the germline V gene. The CDR3 spans 15 residues. The CDR3, as DNA: TGTGCCAGCGGGGGGGCCTCCGCACGGGCAGAGACCCAGTACTTC. It encodes CASGGASARAETQYF.

The V call is TRBV19, the J call TRBJ2-3; 11 bases match TRBD2. With V trimmed by 3 bases and J by 1 base, 6 bases remained unmatched. The CDR3 loop spans 17 amino acids. The germline gives CDR1 LNHDA, CDR2 SQIVND (reference sequence). CDR3 DNA sequence: TGTGCCAGTAGTATCCTTAGCGGGGGGGCCGGCACAGATACGCAGTATTTT. This gives the protein CASSILSGGAGTDTQYF.